What follows is one TCR beta chain and its context. The specificity of this receptor is unknown. Within one base of it there is no much larger clone, and no base qualities were kept. The treatment or condition label here, explained by the study, means: live attenuated yellow fever vaccine strain. Two biological replicates of bulk PBMCs were collected at each blood-draw timepoint. A standard Ficoll-Paque protocol was used to isolate PBMCs from peripheral blood. TriZol was used to extract RNA from bulk PBMCs, from CD4 and CD8 fractions, and from dextramer-positive and dextramer-negative fractions. The run used an Illumina NovaSeq 6000. TCR cDNA was synthesized by 5'RACE template switching, through which a universal primer site and unique molecular identifiers were introduced. Priming for cDNA synthesis came from both the TCR alpha and TCR beta constant segments. Library amplification used two PCR steps, and the second PCR step added sample barcodes and sequencing adapters. Libraries were sequenced on Illumina HiSeq 2500 (2x100 bp) or NovaSeq (2x150 bp). Per the authors' processing: Reads were demultiplexed and collapsed into UMI consensus sequences with MIGEC, and V(D)J alignment was performed with MiXCR. Vaccine-responding clonotypes were identified with edgeR using replicate PBMC samples, with FDR below 0.01 and a log2 fold change above 5 up to day 15 being required. Each bulk clonotype received a CD4 or CD8 identity based on whether the sequenced CD4 or CD8 repertoire contained that clonotype at higher abundance. TCRdb cleaned the public reads at Q25 with fastp, built clones with MiXCR and kept in-frame beta chains. Each CDR3 protein gets just one entry, which takes the most common genes and DNA from the rows behind it. TCRdb's processing, not the authors' own work, is the source of the V and J calls. The sample profile shows roughly 350,000 distinct CDR3 sequences; approximately 4% of them were found once. The ten top clones hold 20% to 25% of the sample.

This sample stems from a study of T cells after yellow fever vaccination (dated by TCRdb to between 2019 and 2020). Background on the whole study: The SMART-Seq v4 Ultra Low Input RNA kit was used to prepare libraries from fractions with low cell numbers. Two healthy male donors, one aged 18 to 29 and one aged 30 to 40 years, were included in the cohort. To follow T-cell clones before and after primary and booster YFV17D yellow fever vaccination, bulk TCR alpha and beta repertoires were sequenced over time. Blood was collected at multiple timepoints before and after primary and secondary immunization, and bulk PBMC replicates and cell subsets were isolated. Results the study describes overall, beyond this receptor: After the booster, most clones that had expanded after primary vaccination were detected again (around 96% of CD4 and around nine tenths of CD8), suggesting broad maintenance of memory. The secondary T-cell response was found to be weaker but faster than the primary response, with a peak reached on day 5 rather than on day 15. Because only a couple of donors were included in the study, the extent to which the findings can be generalized is limited. Because abundant contaminating clonotypes from the bulk population could be contained in FACS-sorted repertoires, computational filtering was required. A small share of clonotypes was detected in both CD4 and CD8 compartments, with the overlap likely arising from convergent recombination.

The sequencing used PBMCs, collected 5 days after the yellow fever booster vaccination. This sequence originates from a young man who received the YFV17D yellow fever vaccine.

The DNA is TGTGCCATCAGTCTCACAGGGTCGGATCAGCCCCAGCATTTT. It codes for CAISLTGSDQPQHF. This sequence uses TRBV10-3 and TRBJ1-5; a tentative D call is TRBD1 (6 bases match). V and J are truncated by 5 bases and 5 bases respectively, leaving an intervening sequence of 13 bases. The cysteine opens and the phenylalanine closes a CDR3 of 14 amino acids. Only the CDR3 DNA stays, 42 bases, in frame from base 1. Based on the germline V gene, the CDR1 and CDR2 sequences are ENHRY and SYGVKD.